Below are 14 T cell receptor beta chains sequenced from a single sample in a study of T cell repertoires in cytomegalovirus infection. TCRdb fed the reads into MiXCR, producing one record per CDR3 protein. The table records roughly 150,000 distinct CDR3 sequences, over 25% of them present only once. These TCRs' antigens remain unknown. This sample comprised CD8+ T cells from cultured PBMCs, obtained from culture after CMV antigen stimulation. Receptor source: a human donor in good health (CMV status not recorded). Some clones in this sample may be carry-over from other donors' samples.

The rearrangement uses TRBV7-4 and TRBJ1-1; no reliable D call. This CDR3 comprises 15 residues. Per germline, CDR1 SGHVT and CDR2 SQSDAQ. Trimming stripped 3 bases from V and 1 base from J, with 12 bases between. Here the CDR3 DNA reads TGTGCCAGCAGCTTTGGAGGAGAACCGAACACTGAAGCTTTCTTT. It codes for CASSFGGEPNTEAFF.

The chain carries TRBV4-1 and TRBJ1-1; D call uncertain. The germline V gene encodes CDR1 MGHRA and CDR2 YSYEKL. The CDR3 runs 14 residues. Deletions cut 2 bases from V and 3 bases from J, with 10 bases between. CDR3 amino acids: CASSQQTVDTEAFF. In DNA form, the CDR3 reads TGCGCCAGCAGCCAACAGACTGTTGACACTGAAGCTTTCTTT.

This clonotype was counted between two and nine times. The CDR3 loop reads CSATQAGFREQFF. CDR3 DNA: TGCAGTGCTACCCAAGCGGGATTCAGAGAGCAGTTCTTC. The J gene is TRBJ2-1, the V gene TRBV20-1; 7 nucleotides match TRBD2. Germline V gives CDR1 DFQATT, CDR2 SNEGSKA (reference sequence). This CDR3 region has 13 residues. V dropped 4 bases and J dropped 10; count of bases not matched to a gene: 10.

This clonotype was detected ten times or more. The chain employs TRBV7-2 and TRBJ2-2; D unclear. CDR1 SGHTA and CDR2 FQGNSA come from the germline V gene. The CDR3 contains 15 residues. Trimming took 3 bases from V and 2 from J, leaving 10 bases between them. CDR3 in DNA: TGTGCCAGCAGCTTCGGTGTCTTCAACACCGGGGAGCTGTTTTTT. It yields the protein CASSFGVFNTGELFF.

The chain combines TRBV29-1 with TRBJ2-7; no firm D call. Germline V gene lookup returns CDR1 SQVTM and CDR2 ANQGSEA. The CDR3 spans 11 residues. The V gene lost 4 bases and the J gene lost 3 bases, with 7 bases spanning the gap. The CDR3 DNA reads as TGCAGCGTTGGCAGAGACTACGAGCAGTACTTC. Residues: CSVGRDYEQYF.

The chain uses TRBV27 and TRBJ1-2; 11 nucleotides line up with TRBD1. V dropped 7 bases and J dropped 7; count of bases not matched to a gene: 8. CDR1 and CDR2 from the germline V gene are MNHEY and SMNVEV (reference sequence). This CDR3 spans 14 amino acids. CDR3 amino acids: CASKDRGPRGGYTF. In DNA, the CDR3 is TGTGCCAGCAAGGACAGGGGGCCGAGGGGTGGCTACACCTTC.

V usage is TRBV12-3 or TRBV12-4 and J usage is TRBJ1-5, with D hard to call. Between the trimmed V and J ends, which lost 6 bases and 1 base, there was a span of 7 bases. The CDR3 is made up of 13 amino acids. CDR3 amino acids: CASSRQSNQPQHF. The DNA for the CDR3 is TGTGCCAGCAGCCGACAAAGCAATCAGCCCCAGCATTTT.

DNA of the CDR3: TGTGCCAGCTCACCCCGAGACAGGCTTGAATACCTTCAGGAAGCTTTCTTT. Amino acid sequence: CASSPRDRLEYLQEAFF. V usage is TRBV18 and J usage is TRBJ1-1; D may be TRBD1 (6 bases). CDR3 length equals 17 residues. CDR1 and CDR2 from the germline V gene are KGHSH and LQKENI. With 3 bases removed from V and 8 bases from J, the gap between germline ends came to 25 bases.

V usage is TRBV6-5 and J usage is TRBJ1-1; D is unclear. The CDR3 has 13 residues. V was cut by 4 bases and J by 1 base, with 7 bases left in between. CDR1 and CDR2 (germline): MNHEY, SVGAGI. CDR3 residues: CASSFTENTEAFF. DNA of the CDR3: TGTGCCAGCAGTTTCACAGAGAACACTGAAGCTTTCTTT.

This clonotype has a single count. CDR3 loop: CASSSNRLAGVPNEQFF. The CDR3, as DNA: TGTGCCAGCAGTTCCAATCGACTAGCGGGGGTTCCCAATGAGCAGTTCTTC. The chain combines TRBV6-2 or TRBV6-3 with TRBJ2-1; 12 nucleotides align to TRBD2. J gave up 6 bases and V 4 bases, and 10 bases lay outside the gene matches. There are 17 residues in the CDR3. The germline CDR1 and CDR2 sequences are MNHEY and SVGEGT.

This clonotype was observed many times. The chain links TRBV19 to TRBJ2-4, with D perhaps matching TRBD2 (6 bases). The V and J ends lost 5 bases and 7 bases respectively, with 9 bases between them. The CDR3 has 12 amino acids. The germline gives CDR1 LNHDA, CDR2 SQIVND (reference sequence). In DNA form, the CDR3 reads TGTGCCAGTAGTGTCCGGGGGAACATTCAGTACTTC. Residues: CASSVRGNIQYF.

This chain links TRBV7-2 with TRBJ2-5, with D perhaps given as TRBD1 or TRBD2 (5 bases each). CDR1 is SGHTA, CDR2 FQGNSA, per germline. The V end lost 5 bases, the J end lost 4 bases, and 11 bases lay between the germline ends. The CDR3 runs to 13 residues. The DNA of the CDR3 is TGTGCCAGCAGCCTCTGGGGGTTAGAGACCCAGTACTTC. The encoded protein is CASSLWGLETQYF.

This clonotype was counted between two and nine times. V gene TRBV6-2 or TRBV6-3 combines with J gene TRBJ2-3; 7 nucleotides agree with TRBD1. The germline V gene has CDR1 MNHEY and CDR2 SVGEGT. Trimming cost V 2 bases and J 6 bases; bases outside gene matches: 11. The CDR3 loop spans 16 amino acids. The CDR3 sequence: CASSYGPGQYVDTQYF. The CDR3 coding sequence is TGTGCCAGCAGTTACGGGCCGGGACAGTACGTCGATACGCAGTATTTT.

The chain carries TRBV7-3 and TRBJ1-3; D unresolved. CDR1 and CDR2 from the germline V gene are SGHTA and FQGTGA. V gave up 5 bases and J gave up 1 base, with 9 bases separating them. The CDR3 is 14 residues long. The CDR3 spells CASSPQNSGNTIYF. DNA of the CDR3: TGTGCCAGCAGCCCTCAGAATTCTGGAAACACCATATATTTT. The variable domain in full, with the rest retrieved from reference TRBV7-3 and TRBJ1-3, is GAGVSQTPSNKVTEKGKYVELRCDPISGHTALYWYRQSLGQGPEFLIYFQGTGAADDSGLPNDRFFAVRPEGSVSTLKIQRTERGDSAVYLCASSPQNSGNTIYFGEGSWLTVV.